The 29 T cell receptor beta chains reported below all come from one sample, sequenced in a study of OX40 agonist ivuxolimab in advanced cancers. This table comes from immunoSEQ multiplex PCR, and its TCRdb copy is limited to in-frame clones, with some not included. The sample consists of about 71,000 clones, under 90% of them appearing once. The sequencing used CD4+ or CD8+ T cells sorted from blood, collected in a trial of the OX40 agonist ivuxolimab. These receptors were taken from an adult with an advanced solid tumor such as melanoma, head and neck, liver or kidney cancer.

The chain combines TRBV5-1 with TRBJ2-1; 11 bases align to TRBD2. J was trimmed by 4 bases and V by 4 bases; bases with no gene match: 7. Germline values: CDR1 SGHRS, CDR2 YFSETQ. The CDR3 is made up of 16 amino acids. The CDR3 sequence is CASSRTSGGIYNEQFF. CDR3 DNA sequence: TGCGCCAGCAGCCGAACTAGCGGGGGAATTTACAATGAGCAGTTCTTC.

V usage is TRBV5-4 and J usage is TRBJ1-1; 7 bases are a match to TRBD1. The length of the CDR3 is 12 residues. The V segment lost 0 bases and the J segment 10 bases; nucleotides outside the gene matches: 3. Per germline, CDR1 SGHNT and CDR2 YYREEE (reference sequence). CDR3 protein: CASSLEHRGAFF. The CDR3 DNA is TGTGCCAGCAGCTTGGAGCACAGGGGAGCTTTCTTT. Full variable domain (missing parts from reference TRBV5-4 and TRBJ1-1): ETGVTQSPTHLIKTRGQQVTLRCSSQSGHNTVSWYQQALGQGPQFIFQYYREEENGRGNFPPRFSGLQFPNYSSELNVNALELDDSALYLCASSLEHRGAFFGQGTRLTVV.

The chain couples TRBV21-1 to TRBJ1-5; the listed D gene, TRBD1, was not tested against the DNA. TRBV21-1 is reported as a pseudogene. The CDR3 loop spans 14 amino acids. Written as DNA, the CDR3 is TGTGCCAGGACAAGAGTTCTCAGCAATCAGCCCCAGCATTTT. This translates into CARTRVLSNQPQHF.

This clone was found a few times. The chain joins TRBV28 to TRBJ1-2; no clear D. Germline CDR1 and CDR2: MDHEN and SYDVKM. The CDR3 totals 12 residues. Trimming left V 2 bases short and J 4 bases short, with 5 bases between. This CDR3 is CASSLRLYGYTF. CDR3 in DNA: TGTGCCAGCAGTTTACGACTCTATGGCTACACCTTC.

Here the CDR3 DNA reads TGTGCCAGCACTCCCCAGGTTGCGAACACTGAAGCTTTCTTT. Translated: CASTPQVANTEAFF. The chain uses TRBV7-9 and TRBJ1-1; D unresolved. CDR1 and CDR2 from the germline V gene are SEHNR and FQNEAQ (reference sequence). V gave up 7 bases and J gave up 1 base, with 13 bases separating them. The CDR3 is 14 amino acids. The variable domain in full, with the rest retrieved from reference TRBV7-9 and TRBJ1-1, is DTGVSQNPRHKITKRGQNVTFRCDPISEHNRLYWYRQTLGQGPEFLTYFQNEAQLEKSRLLSDRFSAERPKGSFSTLEIQRTEQGDSAMYLCASTPQVANTEAFFGQGTRLTVV.

V is TRBV6-1 and J is TRBJ1-2, with 7 bases lining up with TRBD1. J lost 8 bases, V lost 7 bases, and 10 bases had no gene match. This CDR3 spans 13 amino acids. The germline gives CDR1 MNHNS, CDR2 SASEGT. The CDR3 sequence is CASTDREVRGYTF. DNA for the CDR3: TGTGCCAGCACAGACAGGGAAGTGAGGGGCTACACCTTC.

The V gene is TRBV7-7, the J gene TRBJ2-2, with unresolved D. Looked up from germline, CDR1 is SSHAT and CDR2 is FNYEAQ (reference sequence). CDR3 size: 13 residues. The ends were cut back, 2 bases at V and 5 bases at J, with 6 bases in the middle. The CDR3 nucleotides read TGTGCCAGCAGCTTAATAGGAACCGGGGAGCTGTTTTTT. Its translation is CASSLIGTGELFF.

The gene calls are TRBV6-5 and TRBJ2-7, with TRBD2 matching 8 bases. Germline CDR1 is MNHEY and CDR2 is SVGAGI. The CDR3 loop spans 15 amino acids. Unmatched junction bases numbered 10, after V lost 2 bases and J lost 7 bases. The CDR3 nucleotides are TGTGCCAGCAGTTACGCGAGCGGGAGATCCGGGGAGCAGTACTTC. Translation gives CASSYASGRSGEQYF.

This clone came up a few times. This chain uses TRBV28 with TRBJ1-2; D unresolved. The V end was cut by 4 bases, the J end by 8 bases, with 8 bases between. The CDR3 has 11 residues. The V gene's germline CDR1 is MDHEN and CDR2 SYDVKM. The CDR3 DNA follows: TGTGCCAGCAGTTCAACTAGGGGCTACACCTTC. Protein: CASSSTRGYTF.

The rearrangement links TRBV6-4 to TRBJ1-2, with D uncertain. V was shortened by 6 bases and J by 2 bases, with 10 bases between the two germline ends. This CDR3 region has 13 residues. Germline CDR1 is MRHNA and CDR2 is SNTAGT. The chain's CDR3 is CASSGGLNYGYTF. CDR3 DNA: TGTGCCAGCAGCGGAGGGTTGAACTATGGCTACACCTTC.

This clone was detected once. The chain has TRBV6-1 and TRBJ2-7, with no clear D. The CDR3 length is 13 residues. Germline loops: CDR1 MNHNS, CDR2 SASEGT. Trimming took 2 bases from V and 4 from J, leaving 9 bases between them. The CDR3 protein is CASSELARYEQYV. Written as DNA, the CDR3 is TGTGCCAGCAGTGAACTCGCTCGGTACGAGCAGTACGTC.

V gene TRBV10-3 combines with J gene TRBJ2-5, with D uncertain. V dropped 4 bases and J dropped 0 bases, with 6 bases sitting between them. Looked up from germline, CDR1 is ENHRY and CDR2 is SYGVKD. This CDR3 spans 13 amino acids. CDR3: CAISVRDQETQYF. The CDR3 DNA follows: TGTGCCATCAGTGTCCGGGACCAAGAGACCCAGTACTTC.

This chain joins TRBV2 and TRBJ1-1; D remains unclear. Germline V gene lookup returns CDR1 SNHLY and CDR2 FYNNEI. Between the trimmed V and J ends, which lost 6 bases and 11 bases, there was a span of 10 bases. This CDR3 region has 10 residues. Here the CDR3 reads CASSQSAAFF. The CDR3 region has the DNA TGTGCCAGCAGCCAGAGCGCGGCTTTCTTT.

V gene TRBV5-1 combines with J gene TRBJ1-1; D gene unclear. The CDR3 runs 14 residues. Germline CDR1 is SGHRS and CDR2 is YFSETQ. V was pared by 0 bases and J by 7 bases, with 13 bases between. The CDR3 DNA reads TGCGCCAGCAGCTTGGAAGGCAGAACCGTTGAAGCTTTCTTT. As protein: CASSLEGRTVEAFF.

The rearrangement joins TRBV14 to TRBJ2-5; the D is unclear. Trimming took off 0 bases at V and 1 base at J, with 6 bases between the two ends. The CDR3 is 14 residues long. The V gene's germline CDR1 is SGHDN and CDR2 FVKESK. The CDR3 spells CASSQDRVQETQYF. CDR3 DNA sequence: TGTGCCAGCAGCCAAGATAGGGTCCAAGAGACCCAGTACTTC.

The chain couples TRBV7-2 to TRBJ2-3, with 13 bases aligning to TRBD2. The CDR3 consists of 16 residues. Germline CDR1 and CDR2: SGHTA and FQGNSA. The V and J ends lost 3 bases and 6 bases, in that order; junction bases with no gene match: 6. The CDR3 nucleotides are TGTGCCAGCAGCTTGAGGACTAGCGGGGGCTGGGATACGCAGTATTTT. Amino acids: CASSLRTSGGWDTQYF.

The J gene is TRBJ1-5, the V gene TRBV6-5; D not certain. CDR3 size: 13 residues. The germline V gene has CDR1 MNHEY and CDR2 SVGAGI. The V and J ends lost 3 bases and 1 base respectively, with 4 bases between them. CDR3: CASSYYSNQPQHF. In DNA, the CDR3 is TGTGCCAGCAGTTATTACAGCAATCAGCCCCAGCATTTT.

The genes are TRBV27 and TRBJ1-6; D possibly corresponds to TRBD1 (5 bases). There are 14 residues in the CDR3. The ends were cut back, 4 bases at V and 2 bases at J, with 6 bases in the middle. Germline values: CDR1 MNHEY, CDR2 SMNVEV (reference sequence). CDR3 amino acids: CASSSGPYNSPLHF. CDR3 DNA sequence: TGTGCCAGCAGTTCGGGACCCTATAATTCACCCCTCCACTTT.

This chain joins TRBV5-4 and TRBJ1-6; 8 bases are shared with TRBD1. This CDR3 is built from 15 residues. Germline assignment: CDR1 SGHNT and CDR2 YYREEE (reference sequence). V shed 5 bases, J shed 7 bases, and the junction held 8 bases outside the gene matches. The CDR3 DNA reads TGTGCCAGCAGTTTCGGACAGGGTAGGAATTCACCCCTCCACTTT. Its protein is CASSFGQGRNSPLHF.

This clone appeared once. The V gene is TRBV12-5, the J gene TRBJ2-1, with 9 bases identical to TRBD2. V lost 4 bases to trimming and J lost 6 bases; unmatched junction nucleotides: 4. CDR1 and CDR2 from the germline V gene are LGHNT and FRNRAP. The CDR3 contains 14 residues. CDR3 sequence: CASGSGGGANEQFF. Written as DNA, the CDR3 is TGTGCTAGTGGTTCTGGCGGGGGGGCCAATGAGCAGTTCTTC.

The chain joins TRBV11-3 to TRBJ2-1; possibly TRBD1 or TRBD2 for D (5 bases each). Germline V lookup: CDR1 SGHNT, CDR2 YENEEA. The CDR3 has 15 amino acids. Trimming stripped 5 bases from V and 6 bases from J, with 17 bases between. CDR3 in amino acids: CASSLGVRGINEQFF. For the CDR3, the DNA is TGTGCCAGCAGCCTCGGGGTGAGGGGTATCAATGAGCAGTTCTTC.

The rearrangement joins TRBV11-2 to TRBJ2-2; TRBD2 aligns across 10 bases. V shed 1 base, J shed 6 bases, and the junction held 2 bases outside the gene matches. The CDR3 covers 15 residues. Germline V gene sequence: CDR1 SGHAT, CDR2 FQNNGV. This chain's CDR3 is CASSLGLAGAGELFF. The CDR3 coding sequence is TGTGCCAGCAGCTTAGGACTAGCGGGTGCCGGGGAGCTGTTTTTT. Full variable domain (remainder filled in from reference TRBV11-2 and TRBJ2-2): EAGVAQSPRYKIIEKRQSVAFWCNPISGHATLYWYQQILGQGPKLLIQFQNNGVVDDSQLPKDRFSAERLKGVDSTLKIQPAKLEDSAVYLCASSLGLAGAGELFFGEGSRLTVL.

The V call is TRBV28, the J call TRBJ1-5; perhaps TRBD1 as D (6 bases). V gave up 5 bases and J gave up 5 bases, with 19 bases separating them. The CDR3 spans 16 residues. Germline V gives CDR1 MDHEN, CDR2 SYDVKM. In DNA form, the CDR3 reads TGTGCCAGCAGTCCGGGCCCGACCCGGGGGCATCAGCCCCAGCATTTT. It yields the protein CASSPGPTRGHQPQHF.

The V and J genes are TRBV7-3 and TRBJ2-1, with 9 positions matching TRBD1. Germline V gene lookup returns CDR1 SGHTA and CDR2 FQGTGA. The CDR3 totals 15 residues. V lost 5 bases to trimming and J lost 6 bases; unmatched junction nucleotides: 8. CDR3 DNA: TGTGCCAGCAGCGCAAAACAGGGGGCCTTCAATGAGCAGTTCTTC. Its translation: CASSAKQGAFNEQFF.

A note on this clone: Other DNA variants within this sample encode the same CDR3. The genes are TRBV28 and TRBJ1-2; D is uncertain. V lost 3 bases, J lost 5 bases, and 4 bases lay in between. The CDR3 extends over 11 amino acids. Germline values: CDR1 MDHEN, CDR2 SYDVKM. CDR3 in DNA: TGTGCCAGCAGTTTTGGTTATGGCTACACCTTC. It yields the protein CASSFGYGYTF.

The chain recombines TRBV11-2 with TRBJ2-1, with 7 nucleotides matching TRBD1. The CDR3 is 16 residues long. The germline V gene encodes CDR1 SGHAT and CDR2 FQNNGV. Trimming cost V 1 base and J 9 bases; bases outside gene matches: 12. CDR3 in DNA: TGTGCCAGCAGCTTAGGGCCAGGGGGTTTGCAAAGTGAGCAGTTCTTC. It specifies CASSLGPGGLQSEQFF.

This clone was counted only a few times. The chain joins TRBV2 to TRBJ1-5; 7 bases map to TRBD1. The CDR3 sequence is 14 residues long. V lost 7 bases, J lost 3 bases, and 6 bases stayed unmatched. In germline, CDR1 is SNHLY, CDR2 FYNNEI. DNA for the CDR3: TGTGCCAGCACGTCTGACAGGGTCAATCAGCCCCAGCATTTT. This sequence encodes CASTSDRVNQPQHF.

The rearrangement links TRBV13 to TRBJ2-2; D is possibly TRBD1 (5 bases). CDR1 PRHDT and CDR2 FYEKMQ come from the germline V gene (reference sequence). With 4 bases removed from V and 5 bases from J, the gap between germline ends came to 11 bases. The CDR3 length is 14 residues. CDR3 DNA: TGTGCCAGCAGCTCCATGGGGCGGACCGGGGAGCTGTTTTTT. Its protein product is CASSSMGRTGELFF.

The chain uses TRBV6-1 and TRBJ2-1; 11 nucleotides align to TRBD2. From germline, CDR1 is MNHNS and CDR2 SASEGT. V shed 4 bases and J 3 bases; nucleotides not matched to a gene: 11. There are 18 residues in the CDR3. CDR3 bases: TGTGCCAGCAGTGCCATGGGGCTAGCGGGAGGATACTACAATGAGCAGTTCTTC. Its translation: CASSAMGLAGGYYNEQFF.